Listed below are T cell receptor beta chains from one sample, sequenced in a study of T-cell memory formation after mild COVID-19. Each CDR3 protein is one row after TCRdb ran MiXCR on the 5' RACE reads. The sample contains 70,000 to 100,000 distinct CDR3 sequences, around 16% of which appear only once. Material for sequencing was PBMCs or a T cell subset sorted from them (not recorded which). The receptor source for this set is a man between 18 and 29 years old who had mild COVID-19 (a few samples of this study predate the infection). Cell type and time point are not known. Both conserved end residues are part of each CDR3. The order of the fields is V gene, J gene, D gene, clone size, CDR3 DNA, CDR3 protein. D genes are given only for firm matches. A clone size is listed for some rows: how often the clone was seen (once, few, many), or a class if it is expanded.

TRBV4-3	TRBJ1-1	TRBD1	few	TGCGCCAGCAGCCAGCGAGGGGGCTCTGAAGCTTTCTTT	CASSQRGGSEAFF
TRBV7-6	TRBJ2-5	.	.	TGTGCCAGCAGCTTACGGGGGCTGGGAGAGACCCAGTACTTC	CASSLRGLGETQYF
TRBV7-8	TRBJ2-3	.	few	TGTGCCAGCAGCCACCCTCTGGGCCAGGGAGTCCCCTATACGCAGTATTTT	CASSHPLGQGVPYTQYF
TRBV27	TRBJ2-7	TRBD1	.	TGTGCCAGCAGTGCTCAGACAGGGATGGGCTCCTCCGAGCAGTACTTC	CASSAQTGMGSSEQYF
TRBV7-9	TRBJ2-1	.	.	TGTGCCAGCATCTCTCCGGGTAATGAGCAGTTCTTC	CASISPGNEQFF
TRBV20-1	TRBJ1-4	TRBD1	few	TGCAGTGCTAGAGATGTAACAGGGGAGGGGGAACTGTTTTTT	CSARDVTGEGELFF
TRBV3-2	TRBJ2-3	.	few	TGTGCCAGCAGCCACCAACCCCCGGACAGGGGGCTCACAGATACGCAGTATTTT	CASSHQPPDRGLTDTQYF
TRBV5-6	TRBJ2-1	.	once	TGTGCCAGCAGCTTGGCCCCCACAGAATTCGGGAATGAGCAGTTCTTC	CASSLAPTEFGNEQFF
TRBV10-3	TRBJ2-7	.	many	TGTGCCATCAGCGACCCTAGCTCCTACGAGCAGTACTTC	CAISDPSSYEQYF
TRBV7-9	TRBJ2-1	.	few	TGTGCCAGCAGCTTTTCCGAGGAGTTATTCAATGAGCAGTTCTTC	CASSFSEELFNEQFF
TRBV12-3/TRBV12-4	TRBJ2-3	TRBD2	.	TGTGCCAGCAGACCACCGGGACTAGCTATGGATACGCAGTATTTT	CASRPPGLAMDTQYF
TRBV4-3	TRBJ2-3	TRBD2	.	TGCGCCAGCAGCCAGAGTTTAGGGAGCGGGGGTTCAGATACGCAGTATTTT	CASSQSLGSGGSDTQYF
TRBV6-6	TRBJ2-2	.	.	TGTGCCAGCATGCGGAGGGGCGACGGGGAGCTGTTTTTT	CASMRRGDGELFF
TRBV20-1	TRBJ2-1	.	.	TGCAGTGCCGGCCGGCAGTTCTTC	CSAGRQFF
TRBV19	TRBJ1-4	.	few	TGTGCCAGTAGTCGGACAGATGCTAATGAAAAACTGTTTTTT	CASSRTDANEKLFF
TRBV12-3/TRBV12-4	TRBJ2-7	.	few	TGTGCCAGCAGTTTATGGGTCCTTGCCAGGTTTCCCTACGAGCAGTACTTC	CASSLWVLARFPYEQYF
TRBV4-1	TRBJ2-3	.	.	TGCGCCAGCAGCCCGTACCAGCGGGATACGCAGTATTTT	CASSPYQRDTQYF
TRBV7-9	TRBJ2-3	TRBD1	.	TGTGCCAGCAGCCCAGGACAGGTTGGCACAGATACGCAGTATTTT	CASSPGQVGTDTQYF
TRBV6-5	TRBJ1-2	TRBD1	.	TGTGCCAGCAGCCTCCAGGGGGGGGGCTCTGGCTACACCTTC	CASSLQGGGSGYTF
TRBV27	TRBJ1-4	.	few	TGTGCCAGCCAAAGGGGGACCGAACGAAGGTGGGGTGAAAAACTGTTTTTT	CASQRGTERRWGEKLFF
TRBV29-1	TRBJ2-3	.	few	TGCAGCGTGAATCAGGGCCACCCTGATACGCAGTATTTT	CSVNQGHPDTQYF
TRBV6-2/TRBV6-3	TRBJ2-5	.	.	TGTGCCAGCACTCGCGGGGAAGAGACCCAGTACTTC	CASTRGEETQYF
TRBV18	TRBJ2-4	TRBD1	few	TGTGCCAGCTCGACCGGGACAGGATTAGCCAAAAACATTCAGTACTTC	CASSTGTGLAKNIQYF
TRBV2	TRBJ1-4	.	.	TGTGCCAGCAGAGAGTTCGGTTGGGTATCTAATGAAAAACTGTTTTTT	CASREFGWVSNEKLFF
TRBV4-3	TRBJ1-2	.	few	TGCGCCAGCAGCCAAGTGCAGGGTATTAACTATGGCTACACCTTC	CASSQVQGINYGYTF
TRBV20-1	TRBJ2-1	TRBD2	few	TGCAGTGCTAAAGCGGGGGACCGGAATGAGCAGTTCTTC	CSAKAGDRNEQFF
TRBV4-3	TRBJ2-1	TRBD2	.	TGCGCCAGCAGCGTGCTAGCGGGGAGTTATGAGCAGTTCTTC	CASSVLAGSYEQFF
TRBV5-6	TRBJ2-1	TRBD1	.	TGTGCCAGCAGCTACGGACAGGGACCCAATGAGCAGTTCTTC	CASSYGQGPNEQFF
TRBV29-1	TRBJ2-2	.	many	TGCAGCGTTGAAGATCGAGAGCTGTTTTTT	CSVEDRELFF
TRBV4-1	TRBJ1-2	TRBD1	.	TGCGCCAGCAGCCAAGCTGGGGACAGGGGCGGCTACACCTTC	CASSQAGDRGGYTF
TRBV12-5	TRBJ2-5	.	.	TGTGCTAGTGGTTTGGTACTGAACTCTCCCGACCAAGAGACCCAGTACTTC	CASGLVLNSPDQETQYF
TRBV5-1	TRBJ2-1	TRBD1	once	TGCGCCAGCAGCTCCCAGGGACAGGGCGGTTATAGGGTCAATGAGCAGTTCTTC	CASSSQGQGGYRVNEQFF
TRBV9	TRBJ2-7	.	.	TGTGCCAGCAGCGTAGGCCTTAGCTCCTACGAGCAGTACTTC	CASSVGLSSYEQYF
TRBV4-1	TRBJ1-2	TRBD1	once	TGCGCCAGCAGCGAGTCAGGGGGGTATGGCTACACCTTC	CASSESGGYGYTF
TRBV5-1	TRBJ2-7	.	many	TGCGCCAGCAGCTTTGGGTACACCGCTGGCTACGAGCAGTACTTC	CASSFGYTAGYEQYF
TRBV6-2/TRBV6-3	TRBJ2-2	.	many	TGTGCCAGCAGTTCCCTCTTCGGCGGGGAGCTGTTTTTT	CASSSLFGGELFF
TRBV7-6	TRBJ1-2	.	few	TGTGCCAGCAGCCCCGGCAGGGCTGATGGCTACACCTTC	CASSPGRADGYTF
TRBV6-5	TRBJ1-2	.	once	TGTGCCAGCAGTTATTCCCCTGAACGGGGGGCTGATGGCTACACCTTC	CASSYSPERGADGYTF
TRBV7-9	TRBJ1-2	.	.	TGTGCCAGCAGCCCCGACTGGTATGGCTACACCTTC	CASSPDWYGYTF
TRBV20-1	TRBJ2-3	.	.	TGCAGTGCTTCCCACAGGACGGGCGGAGATACGCAGTATTTT	CSASHRTGGDTQYF
TRBV23-1	TRBJ2-7	.	few	TGCGCCAGCAGTCAATCCGTCGTGCGTCCGAAAGGGCCTAGCGAGCAGTACTTC	CASSQSVVRPKGPSEQYF
TRBV5-4	TRBJ1-1	.	.	TGTGCCAGCAGCTTGAGCGGGAGTAACACTGAAGCTTTCTTT	CASSLSGSNTEAFF
TRBV4-1	TRBJ2-2	TRBD1	.	TGCGCCAGCAGCCGACCGGGACAGGGCGACACCGGGGAGCTGTTTTTT	CASSRPGQGDTGELFF
TRBV29-1	TRBJ2-3	.	many	TGCAGCGTTCCCGAGACGGAGGATACGCAGTATTTT	CSVPETEDTQYF
TRBV10-2	TRBJ2-3	TRBD2	few	TGCGCCAGCACCCCCGGACTAGCGGAACACGACCAAGATACGCAGTATTTT	CASTPGLAEHDQDTQYF
TRBV29-1	TRBJ2-7	.	.	TGCAGCGTTGCCGGCAGGGAGTACGAGCAGTACTTC	CSVAGREYEQYF
TRBV4-2	TRBJ1-2	.	few	TGTGCCAGCAGCCGAGCCTACAGGGAGCACTATGGCTACACCTTC	CASSRAYREHYGYTF
TRBV11-2	TRBJ2-5	TRBD1	.	TGTGCCAGCAGCTCGCTCCCGACAGGGACAGAGACCCAGTACTTC	CASSSLPTGTETQYF
TRBV27	TRBJ1-5	.	few	TGTGCCAGCAGTACGCAGTTGGGTGCCAATCAGCCCCAGCATTTT	CASSTQLGANQPQHF
TRBV4-1	TRBJ1-5	.	.	TGCGCCAGCAGCCAAGAACCCGGACAGAATCAGCCCCAGCATTTT	CASSQEPGQNQPQHF
TRBV6-2/TRBV6-3	TRBJ1-1	.	few	TGTGCCAGCAGTGGAGACAGGTCGGGGAACACTGAAGCTTTCTTT	CASSGDRSGNTEAFF